This TCR beta chain is drawn from a study of blood T cell repertoires in COVID-19. Overall study context: Sites across the United States, Italy and Spain contributed samples from acute and convalescent COVID-19.

This clone was picked up a small number of times. Original handling: Amplifying reference gene primers gave estimates of nucleated cell counts. Measured with immunoSEQ multiplex PCR; TCRdb has only the in-frame clones, and not every one. V and J calls and clone size are as listed in that table; D and trimming were resolved from the DNA. Among a few hundred thousand clones listed, more than 75% were seen once. The germline gives CDR1 SQVTM, CDR2 ANQGSEA. V gave up 4 bases and J gave up 6 bases, with 12 bases separating them. The CDR3 runs 12 residues. The V call is TRBV29-1, the J call TRBJ1-1, with D unresolved. The receptor comes from a woman aged 25 to 45 who had recovered from COVID-19. The sequenced sample consisted of peripheral blood. The CDR3: CSVGGRVAEAFF. As DNA, the CDR3 is TGCAGCGTTGGTGGCCGGGTGGCTGAAGCTTTCTTT.